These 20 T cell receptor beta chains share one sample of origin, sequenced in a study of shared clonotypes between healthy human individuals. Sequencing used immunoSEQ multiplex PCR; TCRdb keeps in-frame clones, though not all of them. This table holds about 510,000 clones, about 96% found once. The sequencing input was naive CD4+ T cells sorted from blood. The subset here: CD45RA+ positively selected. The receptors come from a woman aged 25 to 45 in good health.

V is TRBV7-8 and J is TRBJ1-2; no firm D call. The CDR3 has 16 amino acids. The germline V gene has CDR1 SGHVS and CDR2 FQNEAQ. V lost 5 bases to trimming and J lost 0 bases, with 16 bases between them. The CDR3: CASSGAERKSNYGYTF. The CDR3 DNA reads TGTGCCAGCAGCGGCGCCGAGAGGAAATCTAACTATGGCTACACCTTC.

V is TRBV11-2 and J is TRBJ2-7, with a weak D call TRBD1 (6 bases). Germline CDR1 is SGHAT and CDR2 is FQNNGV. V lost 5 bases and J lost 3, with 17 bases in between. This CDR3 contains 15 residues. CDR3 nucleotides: TGTGCCAGCAGCCGACAGGATGGAGGCCGCTACGAGCAGTACTTC. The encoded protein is CASSRQDGGRYEQYF.

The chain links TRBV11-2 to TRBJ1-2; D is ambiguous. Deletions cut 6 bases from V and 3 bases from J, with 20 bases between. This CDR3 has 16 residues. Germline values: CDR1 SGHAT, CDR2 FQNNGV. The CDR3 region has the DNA TGTGCCAGCAGTTCACTCCGGAAGGGTGAAGACTATGGCTACACCTTC. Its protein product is CASSSLRKGEDYGYTF. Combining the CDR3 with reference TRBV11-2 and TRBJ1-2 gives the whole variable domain EAGVAQSPRYKIIEKRQSVAFWCNPISGHATLYWYQQILGQGPKLLIQFQNNGVVDDSQLPKDRFSAERLKGVDSTLKIQPAKLEDSAVYLCASSSLRKGEDYGYTFGSGTRLTVV.

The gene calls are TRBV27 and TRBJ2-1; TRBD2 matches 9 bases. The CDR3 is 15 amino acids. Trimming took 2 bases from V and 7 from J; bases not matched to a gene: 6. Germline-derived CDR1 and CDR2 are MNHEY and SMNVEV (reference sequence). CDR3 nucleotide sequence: TGTGCCAGCAGTTTACATGGTAGCGGGAGTAATGAGCAGTTCTTC. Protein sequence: CASSLHGSGSNEQFF.

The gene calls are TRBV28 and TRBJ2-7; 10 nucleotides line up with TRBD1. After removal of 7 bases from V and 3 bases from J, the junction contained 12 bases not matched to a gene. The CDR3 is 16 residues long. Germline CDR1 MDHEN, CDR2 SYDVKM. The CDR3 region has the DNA TGTGCCAGCATAGACCGGGACAGGGGATTTCGCTACGAGCAGTACTTC. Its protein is CASIDRDRGFRYEQYF. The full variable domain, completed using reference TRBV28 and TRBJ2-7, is DVKVTQSSRYLVKRTGEKVFLECVQDMDHENMFWYRQDPGLGLRLIYFSYDVKMKEKGDIPEGYSVSREKKERFSLILESASTNQTSMYLCASIDRDRGFRYEQYFGPGTRLTVT.

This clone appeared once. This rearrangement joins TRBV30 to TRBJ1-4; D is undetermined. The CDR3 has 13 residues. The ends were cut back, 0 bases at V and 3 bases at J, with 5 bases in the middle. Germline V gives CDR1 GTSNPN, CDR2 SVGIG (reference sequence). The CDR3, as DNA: TGTGCCTGGAGTGTTTACCCTAATGAAAAACTGTTTTTT. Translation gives CAWSVYPNEKLFF.

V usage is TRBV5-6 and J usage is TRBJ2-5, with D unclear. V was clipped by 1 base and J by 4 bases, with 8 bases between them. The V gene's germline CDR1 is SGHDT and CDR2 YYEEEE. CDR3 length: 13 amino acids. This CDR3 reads CASSLHAGETQYF. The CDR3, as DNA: TGTGCCAGCAGCTTGCACGCTGGAGAGACCCAGTACTTC.

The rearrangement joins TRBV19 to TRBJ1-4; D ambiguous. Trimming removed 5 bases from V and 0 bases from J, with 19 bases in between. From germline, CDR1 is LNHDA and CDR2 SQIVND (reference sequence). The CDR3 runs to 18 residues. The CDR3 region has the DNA TGTGCCAGTAGTGGTACCCCGACCGGGAGGGCAACTAATGAAAAACTGTTTTTT. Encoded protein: CASSGTPTGRATNEKLFF.

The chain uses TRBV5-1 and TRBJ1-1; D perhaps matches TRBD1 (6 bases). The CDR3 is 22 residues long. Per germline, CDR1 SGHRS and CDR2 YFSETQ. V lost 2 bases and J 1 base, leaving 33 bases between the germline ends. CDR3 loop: CASSFTLPLGQPGDPANTEAFF. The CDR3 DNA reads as TGCGCCAGCAGCTTCACCCTCCCCCTCGGACAGCCGGGAGACCCTGCGAACACTGAAGCTTTCTTT.

CDR3 DNA sequence: TGTGCCAGTAGTAGTGGGACAACTATGAACACTGAAGCTTTCTTT. Translated: CASSSGTTMNTEAFF. This chain uses TRBV19 with TRBJ1-1, with TRBD1 as a possible D gene (6 bases). The CDR3 extends over 15 amino acids. Trimming took off 4 bases at V and 0 bases at J, with 12 bases between the two ends. Per the germline V gene, CDR1 is LNHDA and CDR2 is SQIVND (reference sequence).

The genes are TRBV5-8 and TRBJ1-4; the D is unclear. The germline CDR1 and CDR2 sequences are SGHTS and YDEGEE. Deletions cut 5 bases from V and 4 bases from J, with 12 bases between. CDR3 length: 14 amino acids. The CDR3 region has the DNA TGTGCCAGCAGATCGTTCAGCCGTAATGAAAAACTGTTTTTT. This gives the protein CASRSFSRNEKLFF.

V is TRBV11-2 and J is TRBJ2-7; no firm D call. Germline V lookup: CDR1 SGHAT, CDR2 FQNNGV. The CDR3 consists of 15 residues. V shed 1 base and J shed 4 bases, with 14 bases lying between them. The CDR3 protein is CASSLGSLRIYEQYF. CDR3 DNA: TGTGCCAGCAGCTTAGGGAGCCTGCGAATTTACGAGCAGTACTTC.

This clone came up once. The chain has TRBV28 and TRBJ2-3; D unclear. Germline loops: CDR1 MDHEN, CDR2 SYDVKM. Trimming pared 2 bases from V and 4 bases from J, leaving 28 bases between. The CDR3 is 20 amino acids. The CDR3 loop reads CASSLNALKTKPTHADTQYF. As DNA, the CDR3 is TGTGCCAGCAGTTTAAATGCTTTGAAAACAAAACCAACTCACGCAGATACGCAGTATTTT.

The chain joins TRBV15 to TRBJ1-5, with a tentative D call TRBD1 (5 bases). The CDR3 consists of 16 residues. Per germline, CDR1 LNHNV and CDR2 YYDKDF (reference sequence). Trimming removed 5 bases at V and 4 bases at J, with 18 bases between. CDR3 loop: CATSPGESGFNQPQHF. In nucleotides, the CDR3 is TGTGCCACCAGCCCGGGGGAGTCGGGGTTTAATCAGCCCCAGCATTTT. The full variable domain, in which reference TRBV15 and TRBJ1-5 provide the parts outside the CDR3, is DAMVIQNPRYQVTQFGKPVTLSCSQTLNHNVMYWYQQKSSQAPKLLFHYYDKDFNNEADTPDNFQSRRPNTSFCFLDIRSPGLGDTAMYLCATSPGESGFNQPQHFGDGTRLSIL.

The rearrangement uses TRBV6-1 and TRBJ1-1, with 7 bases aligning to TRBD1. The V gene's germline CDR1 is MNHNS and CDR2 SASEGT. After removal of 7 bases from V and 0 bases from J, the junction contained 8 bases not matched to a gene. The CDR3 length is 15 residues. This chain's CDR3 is CASKAAGTVNTEAFF. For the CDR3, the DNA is TGTGCCAGCAAGGCGGCCGGGACAGTGAACACTGAAGCTTTCTTT.

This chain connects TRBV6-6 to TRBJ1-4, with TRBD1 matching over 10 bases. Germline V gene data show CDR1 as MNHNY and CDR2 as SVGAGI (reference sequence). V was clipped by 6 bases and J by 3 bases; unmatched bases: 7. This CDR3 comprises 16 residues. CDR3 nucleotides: TGTGCCAGCAGCCCAGACAGGGGGCTAGCTAATGAAAAACTGTTTTTT. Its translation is CASSPDRGLANEKLFF.

The DNA for the CDR3 is TGTGCCAGCAGCTTAGGGCGGACAGGGGGGAGCGAGCAGTACTTC. It codes for CASSLGRTGGSEQYF. The V gene is TRBV7-9, the J gene TRBJ2-7; 10 bases match TRBD1. The V gene end was trimmed by 1 base and the J gene end by 6 bases; junction bases not matched to a gene: 6. The V gene's germline CDR1 is SEHNR and CDR2 FQNEAQ (reference sequence). There are 15 residues in the CDR3.

The chain's CDR3 is CASSLAHLYEQYF. CDR3 coding DNA: TGTGCCAGCAGCTTAGCACATCTATACGAGCAGTACTTC. The rearrangement uses TRBV7-8 and TRBJ2-7; no clear D. The CDR3 contains 13 residues. Germline CDR1 reads SGHVS; CDR2 reads FQNEAQ. Trimming took 0 bases from V and 4 from J, leaving 7 bases between them.

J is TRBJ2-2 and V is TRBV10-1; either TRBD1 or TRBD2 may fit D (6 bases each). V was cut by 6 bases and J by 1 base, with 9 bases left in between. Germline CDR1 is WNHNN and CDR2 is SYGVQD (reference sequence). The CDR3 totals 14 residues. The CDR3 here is CASRAGQNTGELFF. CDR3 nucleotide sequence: TGCGCCAGCAGGGCGGGACAGAACACCGGGGAGCTGTTTTTT.

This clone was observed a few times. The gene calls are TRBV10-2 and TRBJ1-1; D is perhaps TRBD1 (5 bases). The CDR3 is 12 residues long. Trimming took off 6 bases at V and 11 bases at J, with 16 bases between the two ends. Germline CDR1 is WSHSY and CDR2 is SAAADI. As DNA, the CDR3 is TGCGCCAGCAGCGACTACCTCGAGGGGGCTTTCTTT. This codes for CASSDYLEGAFF.